Below are 9 T cell receptor beta chains sequenced from a single sample in a study of PD-1 blockade in classical Hodgkin lymphoma. Each patient's relapse followed autologous stem cell transplantation, and brentuximab vedotin exposure varied. This table comes from immunoSEQ multiplex PCR, and its TCRdb copy is limited to in-frame clones, with some not included. The sample has roughly 24,000 clones; roughly 80% are singletons. The material sequenced was peripheral blood mononuclear cells (PBMCs), taken before the second cycle of nivolumab. The source is a human donor with classical Hodgkin lymphoma.

This chain joins TRBV2 and TRBJ1-6; TRBD1 might be the D (5 bases). CDR1 SNHLY and CDR2 FYNNEI come from the germline V gene. The V gene lost 6 bases and the J gene lost 10 bases, with 13 bases spanning the gap. The CDR3 extends over 13 amino acids. CDR3 sequence (DNA): TGTGCCAGCAGCCGAGGGGTTGGATCACCCCTCCACTTT. Protein: CASSRGVGSPLHF.

This clone was counted a few times. The V and J genes are TRBV10-3 and TRBJ1-2, with TRBD1 identical over 10 bases. Germline CDR1 reads ENHRY; CDR2 reads SYGVKD. The CDR3 is 13 residues long. The V segment lost 9 bases and the J segment 4 bases; nucleotides outside the gene matches: 5. The CDR3 reads CAIQGQGTYGYTF. In DNA form, the CDR3 reads TGTGCCATACAGGGACAGGGGACCTATGGCTACACCTTC.

This CDR3 is CASIAGRTQETQYF. In DNA, the CDR3 is TGTGCCAGCATCGCAGGACGGACTCAAGAGACCCAGTACTTC. This rearrangement joins TRBV7-8 to TRBJ2-5; maybe TRBD2 (5 bases). There are 14 residues in the CDR3. V lost 7 bases and J lost 2, with 14 bases in between. From germline, CDR1 is SGHVS and CDR2 FQNEAQ. Looking up the rest from reference TRBV7-8 and TRBJ2-5 gives the full variable domain: GAGVSQSPRYKVAKRGQDVALRCDPISGHVSLFWYQQALGQGPEFLTYFQNEAQLDKSGLPSDRFFAERPEGSVSTLKIQRTQQEDSAVYLCASIAGRTQETQYFGPGTRLLVL.

The rearrangement uses TRBV6-1 and TRBJ2-5; 8 nucleotides match TRBD1. This CDR3 has 13 residues. Looked up from germline, CDR1 is MNHNS and CDR2 is SASEGT. J lost 4 bases, V lost 6 bases, and 4 bases had no gene match. This CDR3 is CASRWTGSETQYF. DNA for the CDR3: TGTGCCAGCAGGTGGACAGGGTCAGAGACCCAGTACTTC.

The genes are TRBV21-1 and TRBJ2-7; TRBD2 reflects the table's D call only, with no check against the DNA. TRBV21-1 is a known pseudogene. This CDR3 is 15 amino acids long. This CDR3 reads CASSKALAGDYEQYF. The CDR3, as DNA: TGTGCCAGCAGCAAAGCACTAGCGGGGGACTACGAGCAGTACTTC.

The V and J genes are TRBV7-8 and TRBJ2-3, with TRBD1 matching over 7 bases. The CDR3 runs to 15 residues. Trimming cost V 2 bases and J 4 bases; bases outside gene matches: 6. Germline CDR1 SGHVS, CDR2 FQNEAQ. This chain's CDR3 is CASSLQGDEADTQYF. CDR3 DNA sequence: TGTGCCAGCAGCTTACAGGGGGACGAGGCAGATACGCAGTATTTT.

This chain uses TRBV18 with TRBJ1-1; D remains ambiguous. V was shortened by 4 bases and J by 1 base, with 13 bases between the two germline ends. This CDR3 contains 15 residues. Germline lookup yields CDR1 KGHSH and CDR2 LQKENI. This CDR3 is CASSHAPGWNTEAFF. CDR3 bases: TGTGCCAGCTCACACGCTCCTGGATGGAACACTGAAGCTTTCTTT. The full variable domain, with the rest looked up from reference TRBV18 and TRBJ1-1, is NAGVMQNPRHLVRRRGQEARLRCSPMKGHSHVYWYRQLPEEGLKFMVYLQKENIIDESGMPKERFSAEFPKEGPSILRIQQVVRGDSAAYFCASSHAPGWNTEAFFGQGTRLTVV.

V is TRBV5-6 and J is TRBJ1-6, with D hard to call. Germline CDR1 SGHDT, CDR2 YYEEEE. CDR3 length equals 14 residues. Trimming took 6 bases from V and 6 from J, leaving 13 bases between them. The CDR3 loop is CASNSGVGNSPLHF. CDR3 coding DNA: TGTGCCAGCAACAGCGGAGTGGGTAATTCACCCCTCCACTTT.

The chain combines TRBV28 with TRBJ2-7; a possible D gene is TRBD2 (5 bases). The V end was cut by 3 bases, the J end by 4 bases, with 16 bases between. This CDR3 contains 15 residues. Per germline, CDR1 MDHEN and CDR2 SYDVKM. The CDR3 is CASSLEDPALYEQYF. The CDR3 region has the DNA TGTGCCAGCAGTTTGGAGGACCCCGCTCTTTACGAGCAGTACTTC.